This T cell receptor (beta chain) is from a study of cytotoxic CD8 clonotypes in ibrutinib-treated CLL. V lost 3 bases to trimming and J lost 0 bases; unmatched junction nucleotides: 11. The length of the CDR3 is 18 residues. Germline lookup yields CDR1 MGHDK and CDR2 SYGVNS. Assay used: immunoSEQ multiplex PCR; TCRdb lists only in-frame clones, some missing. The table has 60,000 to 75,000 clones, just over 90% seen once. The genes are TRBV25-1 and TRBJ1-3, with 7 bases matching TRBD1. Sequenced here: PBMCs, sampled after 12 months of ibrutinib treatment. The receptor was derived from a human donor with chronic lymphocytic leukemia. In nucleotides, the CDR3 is TGTGCCAGCAGTGACCCCTTGGGACAGACCAGCTCTGGAAACACCATATATTTT. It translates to CASSDPLGQTSSGNTIYF.